Listed below are T cell receptor beta chains from one sample, sequenced in a study of cytomegalovirus exposure and HLA in healthy donors. Produced via immunoSEQ multiplex PCR; TCRdb's table is partial and in-frame only. The data contain approximately 46,000 clones, 72% of them singletons. Sequencing was carried out using PBMCs. All receptors derive from a man younger than 40 in good health and CMV-seronegative. CDR3s leave out the opening cysteine and the closing phenylalanine or tryptophan.

v_call: TRBV7-2; cdr3_aa: ASSSTRLAWEQY
v_call: TRBV5-1; cdr3_aa: ASSFMAAKTDTQY
v_call: TRBV7-6; cdr3_aa: ASSYLAGTNTDTQY
v_call: TRBV6-1; cdr3_aa: ASSEALGYNEQF
v_call: TRBV29-1; cdr3_aa: SVGGQGSQETQY
v_call: TRBV7-6; cdr3_aa: ASSLAGGSTEAF
v_call: TRBV6-5; cdr3_aa: ASSLASTGAYEQY
v_call: TRBV6-5; cdr3_aa: ASSYRDRRPYGYT
v_call: TRBV6-1; cdr3_aa: ASSAPGTGGVRAEAF
v_call: TRBV7-2; cdr3_aa: ASSRLFTDTQY
v_call: TRBV19; cdr3_aa: ASSMAGLSDTQY
v_call: TRBV7-9; cdr3_aa: ASSLTSGTDTQY
v_call: TRBV27; cdr3_aa: ASRPGLPDTQY
v_call: TRBV6-5; cdr3_aa: ASSYLRDRDYYGYT
v_call: TRBV6-4; cdr3_aa: ASSDSLTGNTGELF
v_call: TRBV19; cdr3_aa: ASSVGTSGFTDTQY
v_call: TRBV6-5; cdr3_aa: ASSPRGTYEQY
v_call: TRBV7-8; cdr3_aa: ASSARSEKLF
v_call: TRBV5-5; cdr3_aa: ASSLRPGGSYEQY
v_call: TRBV6-6; cdr3_aa: ASTPRGEETQY
v_call: TRBV6-5; cdr3_aa: ASSSTSGSNNEQF
v_call: TRBV5-1; cdr3_aa: ASSLTSGGSYNEQF